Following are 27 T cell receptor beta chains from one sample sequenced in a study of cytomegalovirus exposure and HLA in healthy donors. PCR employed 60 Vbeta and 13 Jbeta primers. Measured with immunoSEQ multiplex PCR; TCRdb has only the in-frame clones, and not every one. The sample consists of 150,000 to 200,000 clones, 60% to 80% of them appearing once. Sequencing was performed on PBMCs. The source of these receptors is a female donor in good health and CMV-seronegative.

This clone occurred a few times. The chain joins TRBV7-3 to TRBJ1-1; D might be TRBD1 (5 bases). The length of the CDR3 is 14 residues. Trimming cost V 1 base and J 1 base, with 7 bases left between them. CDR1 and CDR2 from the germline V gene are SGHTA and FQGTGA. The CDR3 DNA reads TGTGCCAGCAGCTTAAATAGGGGGAACACTGAAGCTTTCTTT. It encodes CASSLNRGNTEAFF.

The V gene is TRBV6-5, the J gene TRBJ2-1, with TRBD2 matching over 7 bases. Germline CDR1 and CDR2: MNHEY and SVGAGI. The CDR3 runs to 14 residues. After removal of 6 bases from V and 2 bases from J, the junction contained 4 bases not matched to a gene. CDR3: CASRSGTTYNEQFF. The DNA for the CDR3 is TGTGCCAGCAGATCCGGGACTACCTACAATGAGCAGTTCTTC.

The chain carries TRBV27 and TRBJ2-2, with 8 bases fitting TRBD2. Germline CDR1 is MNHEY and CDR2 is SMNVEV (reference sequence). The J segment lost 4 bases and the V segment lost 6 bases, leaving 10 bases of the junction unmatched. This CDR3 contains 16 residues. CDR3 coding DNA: TGTGCCAGCAGGACCCCGACTAGCGTCAGCACCGGGGAGCTGTTTTTT. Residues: CASRTPTSVSTGELFF.

CDR3: CASSPQVVNTEAFF. In DNA, the CDR3 is TGTGCCAGTAGTCCCCAGGTCGTGAACACTGAAGCTTTCTTT. The chain joins TRBV19 to TRBJ1-1; D is unresolved. The germline CDR1 and CDR2 sequences are LNHDA and SQIVND (reference sequence). The CDR3 spans 14 residues. V shed 5 bases and J shed 0 bases, with 10 bases lying between them.

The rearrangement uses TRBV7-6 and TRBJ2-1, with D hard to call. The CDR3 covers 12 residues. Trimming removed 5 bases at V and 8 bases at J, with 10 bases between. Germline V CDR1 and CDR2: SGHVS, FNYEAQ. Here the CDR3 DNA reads TGTGCCAGCAGCCTTACCGGGTATGAGCAGTTCTTC. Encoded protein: CASSLTGYEQFF.

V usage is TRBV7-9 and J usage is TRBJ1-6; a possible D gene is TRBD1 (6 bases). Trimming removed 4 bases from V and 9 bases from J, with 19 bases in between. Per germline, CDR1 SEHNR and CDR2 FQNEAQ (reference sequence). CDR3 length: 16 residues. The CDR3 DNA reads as TGTGCCAGCAGCTCCAATACAGGGTTTGGCAGTTCACCCCTCCACTTT. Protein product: CASSSNTGFGSSPLHF. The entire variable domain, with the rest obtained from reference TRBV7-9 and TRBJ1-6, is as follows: DTGVSQNPRHKITKRGQNVTFRCDPISEHNRLYWYRQTLGQGPEFLTYFQNEAQLEKSRLLSDRFSAERPKGSFSTLEIQRTEQGDSAMYLCASSSNTGFGSSPLHFGNGTRLTVT.

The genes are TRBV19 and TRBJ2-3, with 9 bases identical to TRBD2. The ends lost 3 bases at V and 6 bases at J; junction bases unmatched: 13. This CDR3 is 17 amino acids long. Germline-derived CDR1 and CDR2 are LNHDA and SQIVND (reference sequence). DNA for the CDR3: TGTGCCAGTAGTATGGGAAGCGGGGGGCCCCTACAGGATACGCAGTATTTT. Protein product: CASSMGSGGPLQDTQYF.

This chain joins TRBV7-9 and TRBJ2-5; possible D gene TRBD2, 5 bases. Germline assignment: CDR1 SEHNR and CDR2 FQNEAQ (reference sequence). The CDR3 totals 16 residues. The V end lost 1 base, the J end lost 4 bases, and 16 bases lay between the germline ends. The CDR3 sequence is CASSLVRGGSAETQYF. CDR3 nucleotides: TGTGCCAGCAGCTTAGTCCGGGGTGGGTCGGCAGAGACCCAGTACTTC. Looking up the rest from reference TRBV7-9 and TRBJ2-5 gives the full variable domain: DTGVSQNPRHKITKRGQNVTFRCDPISEHNRLYWYRQTLGQGPEFLTYFQNEAQLEKSRLLSDRFSAERPKGSFSTLEIQRTEQGDSAMYLCASSLVRGGSAETQYFGPGTRLLVL.

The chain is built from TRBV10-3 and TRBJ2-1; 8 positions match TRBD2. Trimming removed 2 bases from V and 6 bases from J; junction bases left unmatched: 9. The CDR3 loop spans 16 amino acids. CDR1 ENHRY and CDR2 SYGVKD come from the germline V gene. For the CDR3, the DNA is TGTGCCATCAGTGAGCGCGCTAGCGGGCGTTTCAATGAGCAGTTCTTC. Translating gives CAISERASGRFNEQFF.

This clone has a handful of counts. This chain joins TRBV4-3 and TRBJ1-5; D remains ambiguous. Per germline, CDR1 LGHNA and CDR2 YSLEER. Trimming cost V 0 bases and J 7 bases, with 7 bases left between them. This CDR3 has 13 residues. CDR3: CASSQDLGQPQHF. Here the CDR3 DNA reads TGCGCCAGCAGCCAAGACCTCGGGCAGCCCCAGCATTTT.

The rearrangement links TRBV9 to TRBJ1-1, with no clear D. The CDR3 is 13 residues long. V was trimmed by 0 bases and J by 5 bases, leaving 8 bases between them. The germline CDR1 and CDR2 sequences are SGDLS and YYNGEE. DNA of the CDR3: TGTGCCAGCAGCGTAGATGGCAGAACTGAAGCTTTCTTT. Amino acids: CASSVDGRTEAFF.

The CDR3 loop is CASSQDRVSLNTEAFF. DNA of the CDR3: TGCGCCAGCAGCCAAGATCGCGTGTCTTTGAACACTGAAGCTTTCTTT. V and J are TRBV4-1 and TRBJ1-1; D not resolved. The CDR3 is made up of 16 amino acids. Germline V CDR1 and CDR2: MGHRA, YSYEKL. The V gene lost 0 bases and the J gene lost 0 bases, with 11 bases spanning the gap.

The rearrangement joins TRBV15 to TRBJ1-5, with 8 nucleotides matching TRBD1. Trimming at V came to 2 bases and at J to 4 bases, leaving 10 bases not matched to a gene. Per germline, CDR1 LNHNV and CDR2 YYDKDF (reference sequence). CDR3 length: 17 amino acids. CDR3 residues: CATSRNPGQVLNQPQHF. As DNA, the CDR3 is TGTGCCACCAGCAGAAATCCGGGACAGGTGCTTAATCAGCCCCAGCATTTT.

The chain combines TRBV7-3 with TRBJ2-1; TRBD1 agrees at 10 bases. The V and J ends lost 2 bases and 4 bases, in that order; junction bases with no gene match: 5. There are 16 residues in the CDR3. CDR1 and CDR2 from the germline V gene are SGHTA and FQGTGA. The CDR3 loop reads CASSLGGTGVYNEQFF. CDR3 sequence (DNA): TGTGCCAGCAGCTTAGGCGGGACAGGGGTATACAATGAGCAGTTCTTC.

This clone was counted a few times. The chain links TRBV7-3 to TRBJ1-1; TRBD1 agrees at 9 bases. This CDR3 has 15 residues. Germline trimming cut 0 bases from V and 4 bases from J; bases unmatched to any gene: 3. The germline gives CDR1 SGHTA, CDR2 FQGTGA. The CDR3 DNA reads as TGTGCCAGCAGCTTAACGGGACAGGGTTCCACTGAAGCTTTCTTT. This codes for CASSLTGQGSTEAFF.

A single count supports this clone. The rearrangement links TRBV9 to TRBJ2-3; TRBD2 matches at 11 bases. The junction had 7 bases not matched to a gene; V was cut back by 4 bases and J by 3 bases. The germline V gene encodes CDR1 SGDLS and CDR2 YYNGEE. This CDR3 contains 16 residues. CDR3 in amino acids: CASSSLLAGVTDTQYF. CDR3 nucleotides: TGTGCCAGCAGCTCGCTACTAGCGGGAGTGACAGATACGCAGTATTTT. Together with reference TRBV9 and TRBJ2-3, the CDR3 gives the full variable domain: DSGVTQTPKHLITATGQRVTLRCSPRSGDLSVYWYQQSLDQGLQFLIQYYNGEERAKGNILERFSAQQFPDLHSELNLSSLELGDSALYFCASSSLLAGVTDTQYFGPGTRLTVL.

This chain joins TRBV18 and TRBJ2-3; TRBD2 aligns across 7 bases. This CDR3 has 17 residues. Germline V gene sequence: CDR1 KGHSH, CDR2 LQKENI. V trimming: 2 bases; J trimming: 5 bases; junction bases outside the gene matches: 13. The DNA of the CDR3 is TGTGCCAGCTCACCAATCCCACGGGGAGGGCCGTTAGATACGCAGTATTTT. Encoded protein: CASSPIPRGGPLDTQYF.

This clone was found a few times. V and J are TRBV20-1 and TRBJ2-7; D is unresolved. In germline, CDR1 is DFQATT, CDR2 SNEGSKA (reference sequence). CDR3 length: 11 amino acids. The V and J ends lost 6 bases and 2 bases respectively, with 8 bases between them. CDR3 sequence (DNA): TGCAGTGCACGGGTCCCCTACGAGCAGTACTTC. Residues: CSARVPYEQYF.

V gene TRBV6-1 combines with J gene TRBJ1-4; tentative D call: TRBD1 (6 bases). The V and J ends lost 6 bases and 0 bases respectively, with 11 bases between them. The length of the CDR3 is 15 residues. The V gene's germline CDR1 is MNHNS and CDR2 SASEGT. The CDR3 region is CASSPRQATNEKLFF. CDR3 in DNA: TGTGCCAGCAGCCCTCGACAGGCAACTAATGAAAAACTGTTTTTT.

CDR3 coding DNA: TGTGCCAGTAGTACTACCGGGACTGCTAATGAAAAACTGTTTTTT. Protein sequence: CASSTTGTANEKLFF. V is TRBV19 and J is TRBJ1-4; the D gene is possibly TRBD1 (5 bases). Germline CDR1 is LNHDA and CDR2 is SQIVND (reference sequence). There are 15 residues in the CDR3. V was clipped by 4 bases and J by 3 bases, with 12 bases between them.

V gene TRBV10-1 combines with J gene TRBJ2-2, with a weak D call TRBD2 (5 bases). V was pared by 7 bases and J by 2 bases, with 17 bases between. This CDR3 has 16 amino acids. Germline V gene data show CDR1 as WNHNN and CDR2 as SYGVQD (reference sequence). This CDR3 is CASKEDPSLNTGELFF. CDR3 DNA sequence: TGCGCCAGCAAGGAGGACCCATCTCTTAACACCGGGGAGCTGTTTTTT.

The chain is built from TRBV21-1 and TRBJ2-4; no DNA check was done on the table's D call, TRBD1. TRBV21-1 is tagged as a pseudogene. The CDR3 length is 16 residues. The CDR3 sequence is CASSKPRTGPKNIQYF. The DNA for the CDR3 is TGTGCCAGCAGCAAACCGCGGACAGGGCCTAAAAACATTCAGTACTTC.

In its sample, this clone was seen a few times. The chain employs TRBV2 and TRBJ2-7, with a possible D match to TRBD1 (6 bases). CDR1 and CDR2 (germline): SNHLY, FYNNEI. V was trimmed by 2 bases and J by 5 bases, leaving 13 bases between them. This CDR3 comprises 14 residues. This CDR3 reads CASSESTGKHEQYF. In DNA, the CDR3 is TGTGCCAGCAGTGAATCTACAGGGAAGCACGAGCAGTACTTC. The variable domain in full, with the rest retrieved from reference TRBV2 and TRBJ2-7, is EPEVTQTPSHQVTQMGQEVILRCVPISNHLYFYWYRQILGQKVEFLVSFYNNEISEKSEIFDDQFSVERPDGSNFTLKIRSTKLEDSAMYFCASSESTGKHEQYFGPGTRLTVT.

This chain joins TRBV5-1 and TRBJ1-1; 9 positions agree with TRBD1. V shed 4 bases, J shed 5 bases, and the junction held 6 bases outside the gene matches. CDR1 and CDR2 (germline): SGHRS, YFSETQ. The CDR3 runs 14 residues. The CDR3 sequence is CASSTQGARTEAFF. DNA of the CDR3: TGCGCCAGCAGCACACAGGGGGCGCGAACTGAAGCTTTCTTT.

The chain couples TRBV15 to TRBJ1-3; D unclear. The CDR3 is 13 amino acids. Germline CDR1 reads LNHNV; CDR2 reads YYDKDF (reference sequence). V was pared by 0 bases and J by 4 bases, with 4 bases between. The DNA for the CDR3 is TGTGCCACCAGCAGAGATCAGGGAAACACCATATATTTT. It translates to CATSRDQGNTIYF.

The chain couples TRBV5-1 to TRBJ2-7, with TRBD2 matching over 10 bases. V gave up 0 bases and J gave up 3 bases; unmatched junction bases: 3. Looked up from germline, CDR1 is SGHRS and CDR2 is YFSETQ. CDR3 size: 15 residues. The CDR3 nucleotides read TGCGCCAGCAGCTTGGTGGCTAGCGGGGGCTACGAGCAGTACTTC. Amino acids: CASSLVASGGYEQYF.

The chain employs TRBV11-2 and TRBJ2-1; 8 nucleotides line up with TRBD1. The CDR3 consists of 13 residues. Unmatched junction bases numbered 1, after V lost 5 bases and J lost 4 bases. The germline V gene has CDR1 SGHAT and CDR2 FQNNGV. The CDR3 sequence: CASSDRGYNEQFF. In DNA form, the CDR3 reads TGTGCCAGCAGCGACAGGGGTTACAATGAGCAGTTCTTC.